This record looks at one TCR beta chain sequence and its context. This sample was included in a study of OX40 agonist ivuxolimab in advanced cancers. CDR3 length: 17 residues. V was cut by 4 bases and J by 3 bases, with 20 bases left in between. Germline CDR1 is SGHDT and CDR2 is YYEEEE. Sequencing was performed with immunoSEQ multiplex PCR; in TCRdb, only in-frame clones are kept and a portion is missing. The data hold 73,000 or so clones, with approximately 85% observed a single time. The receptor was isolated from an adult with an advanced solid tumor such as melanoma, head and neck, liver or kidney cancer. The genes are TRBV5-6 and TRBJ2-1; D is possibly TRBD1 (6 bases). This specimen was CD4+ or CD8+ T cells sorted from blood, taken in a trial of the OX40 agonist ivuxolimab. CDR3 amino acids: CASSRVRLQGNYNEQFF. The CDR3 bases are TGTGCCAGCAGCCGGGTCAGGTTGCAGGGGAACTACAATGAGCAGTTCTTC.